This T cell receptor (beta chain) appears in the sequencing data of a study of memory CD4+ T cells and cytomegalovirus serostatus. Study results and limitations: Repertoires predicted CMV serostatus with median bootstrapped AUC of approximately 0.95. About 40% of the roughly 160 known CMV-associated TCRbeta sequences appeared in CD4+ memory.

Single viable CD3+CD4+CD8-CD45RO+ cells were sorted as the memory CD4+ T cells. CMV serostatus came from serum IgG against pp150, pp28, p38, p52. In regard to this clone: Its antigen is unknown.

The CDR3 has 14 residues. Germline CDR1 reads LGHNA; CDR2 reads YSLEER. V was shortened by 2 bases and J by 10 bases, with 12 bases between the two germline ends. The table came from immunoSEQ multiplex PCR; TCRdb's copy has only in-frame clones and leaves some out. The sample has approximately 27,000 clones; about 70% are singletons. The TCR originated in an adult in good health and CMV-seronegative. Sequencing was carried out using memory CD4+ T cells from blood. The gene calls are TRBV4-3 and TRBJ1-6; no clear D. The CDR3 region is CASSQTHGNSPLHF. The CDR3 region has the DNA TGCGCCAGCAGCCAAACACACGGCAACTCACCCCTCCACTTT.